Shown below are 23 T cell receptor beta chains from a single sample sequenced in a study of cytotoxic CD8 clonotypes in ibrutinib-treated CLL. The data were produced by immunoSEQ multiplex PCR, yet TCRdb's version contains in-frame clones alone and is incomplete. There are about 17,000 clones in the sample; approximately 80% occur only once, and more than 15% lies in the top ten. The source was PBMCs, collected before ibrutinib treatment. Every receptor here comes from a human donor with chronic lymphocytic leukemia.

V is TRBV15 and J is TRBJ2-3; D is unclear. Germline loops: CDR1 LNHNV, CDR2 YYDKDF (reference sequence). The CDR3 covers 16 residues. V was trimmed by 1 base and J by 1 base, leaving 12 bases between them. The CDR3 reads CATSRGRPGGTDTQYF. The CDR3 coding sequence is TGTGCCACCAGCAGAGGCCGGCCTGGGGGCACAGATACGCAGTATTTT. Filled out from reference TRBV15 and TRBJ2-3, the complete variable domain reads DAMVIQNPRYQVTQFGKPVTLSCSQTLNHNVMYWYQQKSSQAPKLLFHYYDKDFNNEADTPDNFQSRRPNTSFCFLDIRSPGLGDTAMYLCATSRGRPGGTDTQYFGPGTRLTVL.

CDR3 region: CASKLAGDNEQFF. Written as DNA, the CDR3 is TGTGCCAGCAAGCTAGCGGGAGACAATGAGCAGTTCTTC. The chain carries TRBV7-6 and TRBJ2-1, with 10 nucleotides matching TRBD2. Germline V CDR1 and CDR2: SGHVS, FNYEAQ. The CDR3 totals 13 residues. V lost 7 bases to trimming and J lost 5 bases; unmatched junction nucleotides: 2.

CDR3 DNA sequence: TGCGCCAGCAGCCAAGCCAGGGGAGGGGGCACAGATACGCAGTATTTT. This sequence encodes CASSQARGGGTDTQYF. This rearrangement joins TRBV4-3 to TRBJ2-3, with a tentative D call TRBD2 (7 bases). This CDR3 comprises 16 residues. V lost 1 base and J 1 base, leaving 12 bases between the germline ends. Germline V gene sequence: CDR1 LGHNA, CDR2 YSLEER.

V gene TRBV9 combines with J gene TRBJ2-5; TRBD2 agrees at 9 bases. V lost 1 base, J lost 5 bases, and 6 bases stayed unmatched. CDR1 is SGDLS, CDR2 YYNGEE, per germline. CDR3 length equals 15 residues. The CDR3 here is CASSVSASGMETQYF. CDR3 sequence (DNA): TGTGCCAGCAGCGTATCGGCTAGCGGGATGGAGACCCAGTACTTC. The full variable domain, in which reference TRBV9 and TRBJ2-5 provide the parts outside the CDR3, is DSGVTQTPKHLITATGQRVTLRCSPRSGDLSVYWYQQSLDQGLQFLIQYYNGEERAKGNILERFSAQQFPDLHSELNLSSLELGDSALYFCASSVSASGMETQYFGPGTRLLVL.

The genes are TRBV11-2 and TRBJ2-7; no clear D gene. The V gene lost 5 bases and the J gene lost 2 bases, with 19 bases spanning the gap. The CDR3 sequence is 16 residues long. Germline CDR1 reads SGHAT; CDR2 reads FQNNGV. In DNA form, the CDR3 reads TGTGCCAGCAGCCAAGGGCTACAGCGTTTAGCCTACGAGCAGTACTTC. Its protein product is CASSQGLQRLAYEQYF.

The V and J genes are TRBV7-9 and TRBJ2-3; 8 nucleotides match TRBD1. Germline-derived CDR1 and CDR2 are SEHNR and FQNEAQ (reference sequence). The CDR3 loop spans 15 amino acids. The junction had 10 bases not matched to a gene; V was cut back by 7 bases and J by 4 bases. Here the CDR3 reads CASTPGQATPDTQYF. CDR3 DNA sequence: TGTGCCAGCACCCCGGGACAGGCCACCCCAGATACGCAGTATTTT.

CDR3 loop: CASSYRYDRVETQYF. The CDR3 DNA sequence: TGTGCCAGCAGCTATCGATACGACAGGGTTGAGACCCAGTACTTC. The chain combines TRBV7-8 with TRBJ2-5; 7 positions match TRBD1. Germline V gives CDR1 SGHVS, CDR2 FQNEAQ. After removal of 4 bases from V and 5 bases from J, the junction contained 10 bases not matched to a gene. The CDR3 spans 15 residues.

The chain links TRBV7-2 to TRBJ1-2, with unresolved D. Germline CDR1 is SGHTA and CDR2 is FQGNSA. CDR3 length: 15 residues. Trimming cost V 1 base and J 3 bases, with 12 bases left between them. Here the CDR3 reads CASSLGFGSYYGYTF. CDR3 nucleotides: TGTGCCAGCAGCTTAGGGTTCGGCAGCTACTATGGCTACACCTTC.

The CDR3 coding sequence is TGCGCCAGCAAATCCCACTACAGGGGTCAAGAGACCCAGTACTTC. Its translation is CASKSHYRGQETQYF. The J gene is TRBJ2-5, the V gene TRBV5-1; 7 bases are a match to TRBD1. Germline V gives CDR1 SGHRS, CDR2 YFSETQ. This CDR3 contains 15 residues. Losses at the gene ends were 6 bases for V and 2 bases for J; bases not matched to a gene: 10.

The chain carries TRBV7-2 and TRBJ2-1; D is uncertain. Trimming left V 5 bases short and J 4 bases short, with 12 bases between. This CDR3 contains 14 residues. Germline values: CDR1 SGHTA, CDR2 FQGNSA. The CDR3 loop reads CASSKKAQYNEQFF. CDR3 in DNA: TGTGCCAGCAGCAAAAAAGCACAGTACAATGAGCAGTTCTTC.

The chain links TRBV27 to TRBJ2-7, with no clear D. V lost 6 bases to trimming and J lost 0 bases, with 9 bases between them. This CDR3 region has 13 residues. Per the germline V gene, CDR1 is MNHEY and CDR2 is SMNVEV (reference sequence). The CDR3 bases are TGTGCCAGCAGACCAGCAGACTCCTACGAGCAGTACTTC. This gives the protein CASRPADSYEQYF.

This clone was detected once. The J gene is TRBJ1-3, the V gene TRBV5-1; the D is unclear. Germline V gene data show CDR1 as SGHRS and CDR2 as YFSETQ. Trimming stripped 4 bases from V and 0 bases from J, with 11 bases between. The CDR3 contains 15 residues. The CDR3 region is CASSPGQLSGNTIYF. The CDR3 DNA reads TGCGCCAGCAGCCCCGGGCAGCTCTCTGGAAACACCATATATTTT.

This clone was detected once. J is TRBJ2-7 and V is TRBV6-1; 8 bases line up with TRBD2. There are 13 residues in the CDR3. The V gene end was trimmed by 9 bases and the J gene end by 3 bases; junction bases not matched to a gene: 7. CDR1 MNHNS and CDR2 SASEGT come from the germline V gene. In nucleotides, the CDR3 is TGTGCCAGAAGAGCGGGAGCGGTCTACGAGCAGTACTTC. Amino acids: CARRAGAVYEQYF.

The chain couples TRBV19 to TRBJ1-4; D is unresolved. Germline CDR1 and CDR2: LNHDA and SQIVND (reference sequence). There are 14 residues in the CDR3. The ends were cut back, 3 bases at V and 3 bases at J, with 8 bases in the middle. CDR3 nucleotides: TGTGCCAGTAGTATGGATACCGCTAATGAAAAACTGTTTTTT. This codes for CASSMDTANEKLFF.

This clone appeared once. The rearrangement links TRBV2 to TRBJ2-1, with 14 bases matching TRBD2. CDR1 is SNHLY, CDR2 FYNNEI, per germline. The trim removed 5 bases at V and 6 bases at J, leaving 9 bases unmatched. The CDR3 has 17 residues. The CDR3 DNA reads as TGTGCCAGCAGTAGTCGACTAGCGGGAGGGAAGAGCAATGAGCAGTTCTTC. Translation: CASSSRLAGGKSNEQFF.

The chain recombines TRBV20-1 with TRBJ2-1; D gene ambiguous. CDR3 length: 11 residues. The V and J ends lost 2 bases and 7 bases respectively, with 6 bases between them. CDR1 and CDR2 (germline): DFQATT, SNEGSKA (reference sequence). CDR3 in amino acids: CSARSRNEQFF. DNA of the CDR3: TGCAGTGCTAGATCAAGGAATGAGCAGTTCTTC.

This sequence joins TRBV27 and TRBJ2-3; D perhaps matches TRBD2 (5 bases). Per germline, CDR1 MNHEY and CDR2 SMNVEV (reference sequence). The CDR3 totals 11 residues. Trimming removed 10 bases from V and 8 bases from J, with 13 bases in between. The CDR3 DNA sequence: TGTGCCATACACTGGGGAGCTACGCAGTATTTT. This gives the protein CAIHWGATQYF.

The gene calls are TRBV18 and TRBJ2-7, with 10 bases aligning to TRBD2. Germline loops: CDR1 KGHSH, CDR2 LQKENI. This CDR3 has 15 amino acids. V trimming: 3 bases; J trimming: 5 bases; junction bases outside the gene matches: 7. In nucleotides, the CDR3 is TGTGCCAGCTCACCCTCCCCAGCGGGAGGGGACGAGCAGTACTTC. It specifies CASSPSPAGGDEQYF. Combining the CDR3 with reference TRBV18 and TRBJ2-7 gives the whole variable domain NAGVMQNPRHLVRRRGQEARLRCSPMKGHSHVYWYRQLPEEGLKFMVYLQKENIIDESGMPKERFSAEFPKEGPSILRIQQVVRGDSAAYFCASSPSPAGGDEQYFGPGTRLTVT.

The chain links TRBV19 to TRBJ2-1; D is perhaps TRBD1 (5 bases). Trimming removed 10 bases from V and 10 bases from J, with 14 bases in between. CDR3 length equals 11 residues. CDR1 is LNHDA and CDR2 is SQIVND in the germline V gene (reference sequence). The CDR3 here is CATQTVREQFF. DNA for the CDR3: TGTGCCACGCAGACAGTTCGCGAGCAGTTCTTC.

This clone was seen just once. The chain has TRBV2 and TRBJ2-3; D possibly corresponds to TRBD2 (6 bases). Germline V gene data show CDR1 as SNHLY and CDR2 as FYNNEI. The CDR3 totals 14 residues. V lost 8 bases and J lost 4, with 16 bases in between. This CDR3 is CASWVGGFADTQYF. As DNA, the CDR3 is TGTGCCAGCTGGGTCGGGGGATTCGCAGATACGCAGTATTTT.

The V and J genes are TRBV4-1 and TRBJ2-7; TRBD2 matches 9 bases. The V gene end was trimmed by 0 bases and the J gene end by 7 bases; junction bases not matched to a gene: 10. CDR3 length equals 16 residues. Germline CDR1 is MGHRA and CDR2 is YSYEKL. CDR3 bases: TGCGCCAGCAGCCAAGATCTAAGCGGGAGGCCGCGGGAGCAGTACTTC. This translates into CASSQDLSGRPREQYF.

V and J are TRBV7-8 and TRBJ1-2; D is uncertain. Trimming shortened V by 2 bases and J by 6 bases, and 16 bases separated the two germline ends. From germline, CDR1 is SGHVS and CDR2 FQNEAQ. This CDR3 region has 15 residues. In DNA form, the CDR3 reads TGTGCCAGCAGCTTACAAAACCGGGTCGAGCATGGCTACACCTTC. The encoded protein is CASSLQNRVEHGYTF.

The genes are TRBV6-6 and TRBJ2-7; tentative D call: TRBD1 (6 bases). V gave up 5 bases and J gave up 2 bases, with 7 bases separating them. This CDR3 is 12 amino acids long. Germline loops: CDR1 MNHNY, CDR2 SVGAGI (reference sequence). CDR3 sequence: CASSRQAYEQYF. In nucleotides, the CDR3 is TGTGCCAGCAGTCGACAGGCCTACGAGCAGTACTTC.